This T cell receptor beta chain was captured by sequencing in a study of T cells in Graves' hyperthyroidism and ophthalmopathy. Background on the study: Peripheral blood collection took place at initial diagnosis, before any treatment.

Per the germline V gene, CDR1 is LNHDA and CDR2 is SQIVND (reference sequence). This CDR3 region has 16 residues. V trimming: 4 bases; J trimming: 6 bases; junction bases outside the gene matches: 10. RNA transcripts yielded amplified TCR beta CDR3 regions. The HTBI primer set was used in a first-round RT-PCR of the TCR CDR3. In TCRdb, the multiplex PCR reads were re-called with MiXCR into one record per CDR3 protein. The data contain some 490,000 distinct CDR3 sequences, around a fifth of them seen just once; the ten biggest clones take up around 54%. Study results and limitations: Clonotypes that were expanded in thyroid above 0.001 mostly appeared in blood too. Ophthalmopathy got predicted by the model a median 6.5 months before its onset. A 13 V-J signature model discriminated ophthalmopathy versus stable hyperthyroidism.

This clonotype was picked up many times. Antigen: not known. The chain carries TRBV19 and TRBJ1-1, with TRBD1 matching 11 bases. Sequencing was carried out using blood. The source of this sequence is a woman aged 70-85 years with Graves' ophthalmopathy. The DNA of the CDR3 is TGTGCCAGTAGTACTACTCCGGGACAGGGGGTTGCTGAAGCTTTCTTT. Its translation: CASSTTPGQGVAEAFF.